This T cell receptor (beta chain) came from a study of neoadjuvant anti-PD-1 for oral cavity cancer. V shed 4 bases, J shed 5 bases, and the junction held 3 bases outside the gene matches. Germline V CDR1 and CDR2: SGHRS, YFSETQ. The CDR3 consists of 13 residues. Profiled with immunoSEQ multiplex PCR; TCRdb holds only in-frame clones, not every one. The data contain approximately 74,000 clones, less than 85% of them singletons. This TCR came from a person between 35 and 79 years old with oral cavity squamous cell carcinoma. This chain joins TRBV5-1 and TRBJ2-5; 9 positions agree with TRBD1. This material consisted of PBMCs, taken before nivolumab (anti-PD-1) treatment. CDR3 bases: TGCGCCAGCAGCGGACAGGGGCCGGAGACCCAGTACTTC. Translating gives CASSGQGPETQYF.